This is a list of T cell receptor beta chains from one sample in a study of T cell repertoires in ileal Crohn's disease. The repertoire was sequenced with immunoSEQ multiplex PCR; TCRdb's copy has only in-frame clones and lacks some. The sample has over 15,000 clones; around four fifths are singletons. Input material: ileal tissue. These receptors all come from an adult with Crohn's disease. CDR3s include the opening cysteine and the closing phenylalanine or tryptophan. A D gene is named only where the DNA matches it firmly. Size is omitted from some rows. Given values are once, few, many or a class for expanded clones.

d_gene: TRBD1; len: 13; v_gene: TRBV6-1; abundance: .; j_gene: TRBJ2-3; CDR3nt: TGTGCCAGCAGTCGGACGGACAGGGATACGCAGTATTTT; CDR3aa: CASSRTDRDTQYF
d_gene: .; len: 17; v_gene: TRBV27; abundance: few; j_gene: TRBJ1-2; CDR3nt: TGTGCCAGCAGTTTATCGGGGGGGGCAGCCATTAACTATGGCTACACCTTC; CDR3aa: CASSLSGGAAINYGYTF
d_gene: .; len: 12; v_gene: TRBV11-2; abundance: .; j_gene: TRBJ2-5; CDR3nt: TGTGCCAGCAGCTTAGATCCCGGGAAAAAGTACTTC; CDR3aa: CASSLDPGKKYF
d_gene: TRBD1; len: 15; v_gene: TRBV27; abundance: .; j_gene: TRBJ2-3; CDR3nt: TGTGCCCGCAGCCCCGACAGGGGAGTCACAGATACGCAGTATTTT; CDR3aa: CARSPDRGVTDTQYF
d_gene: TRBD1; len: 14; v_gene: TRBV29-1; abundance: .; j_gene: TRBJ2-7; CDR3nt: TGCAGCGTTGTCCCTCCGGGACAGGGCTACGAGCAGTACTTC; CDR3aa: CSVVPPGQGYEQYF
d_gene: TRBD2; len: 15; v_gene: TRBV6-6; abundance: .; j_gene: TRBJ2-3; CDR3nt: TGTGCCAGCAGTTATTCTAGCGGGGGCACAGATACGCAGTATTTT; CDR3aa: CASSYSSGGTDTQYF
d_gene: .; len: 12; v_gene: TRBV6-1; abundance: few; j_gene: TRBJ2-7; CDR3nt: TGTGCCAGCAGTCCAACGTGGAGGGAGCAGTACTTC; CDR3aa: CASSPTWREQYF
d_gene: TRBD1; len: 13; v_gene: TRBV9; abundance: .; j_gene: TRBJ2-7; CDR3nt: TGTGCCAGCAGCGGCCAGGGGGCCTACGAGCAGTACTTC; CDR3aa: CASSGQGAYEQYF
d_gene: TRBD1; len: 16; v_gene: TRBV5-1; abundance: .; j_gene: TRBJ2-7; CDR3nt: TGCGCCAGCAGCATTTCCGGGACAGACTACTCCTACGAGCAGTACTTC; CDR3aa: CASSISGTDYSYEQYF
d_gene: .; len: 14; v_gene: TRBV19; abundance: once; j_gene: TRBJ1-4; CDR3nt: TGTGCCAGTAGAGCCGGGGAAAGGGTAGAAAAACTGTTTTTT; CDR3aa: CASRAGERVEKLFF
d_gene: TRBD1; len: 15; v_gene: TRBV9; abundance: .; j_gene: TRBJ2-7; CDR3nt: TGTGCCAGCAGCGTAGAGGGACAGGGGTACGACGAGCAGTACTTC; CDR3aa: CASSVEGQGYDEQYF
d_gene: TRBD2; len: 13; v_gene: TRBV5-1; abundance: .; j_gene: TRBJ2-7; CDR3nt: TGCGCCAGTTCACGGGGGGATTCCTACGAGCAGTACTTC; CDR3aa: CASSRGDSYEQYF
d_gene: .; len: 18; v_gene: TRBV4-1; abundance: .; j_gene: TRBJ1-6; CDR3nt: TGCGCCAGCAGCCAAGCCCCTGGAACGGGACACCTGAATTCACCCCTCCACTTT; CDR3aa: CASSQAPGTGHLNSPLHF
d_gene: .; len: 15; v_gene: TRBV4-1; abundance: .; j_gene: TRBJ1-3; CDR3nt: TGCGCCAGCAGCCAAGTTCTGAGCTCTGGAAACACCATATATTTT; CDR3aa: CASSQVLSSGNTIYF
d_gene: .; len: 13; v_gene: TRBV6-5; abundance: once; j_gene: TRBJ1-5; CDR3nt: TGTGCCAGCAGTTACGGGGGAGGTCAGCCCCAGCATTTT; CDR3aa: CASSYGGGQPQHF
d_gene: .; len: 14; v_gene: TRBV30; abundance: .; j_gene: TRBJ1-1; CDR3nt: TGTGCCTGGAGTCTTAGCGTCCTGAACACTGAAGCTTTCTTT; CDR3aa: CAWSLSVLNTEAFF
d_gene: .; len: 14; v_gene: TRBV7-2; abundance: .; j_gene: TRBJ1-1; CDR3nt: TGTGCCAGCAGCCAGGCCGGATCGAACACTGAAGCTTTCTTT; CDR3aa: CASSQAGSNTEAFF
d_gene: .; len: 15; v_gene: TRBV4-1; abundance: .; j_gene: TRBJ1-5; CDR3nt: TGCGCCAGCAGCCAAGATCTTAGTCTTGCGCAGCCCCAGCATTTT; CDR3aa: CASSQDLSLAQPQHF
d_gene: .; len: 13; v_gene: TRBV7-3; abundance: once; j_gene: TRBJ1-6; CDR3nt: TGTGCCAGCAGCTTAGGGGGGAATTCACCCCTCCACTTT; CDR3aa: CASSLGGNSPLHF
d_gene: .; len: 16; v_gene: TRBV25-1; abundance: .; j_gene: TRBJ1-6; CDR3nt: TGTGCCAGCAGTGATATAAAGGGGCAGGGGATGTCACCCCTCCACTTT; CDR3aa: CASSDIKGQGMSPLHF
d_gene: .; len: 14; v_gene: TRBV19; abundance: .; j_gene: TRBJ2-7; CDR3nt: TGTGCCAGTAGTACTACCGACAGCTCCTACGAGCAGTACTTC; CDR3aa: CASSTTDSSYEQYF
d_gene: .; len: 15; v_gene: TRBV6-1; abundance: .; j_gene: TRBJ1-5; CDR3nt: TGTGCCAGCACCGAATGGGGGGAGGGCAATCAGCCCCAGCATTTT; CDR3aa: CASTEWGEGNQPQHF
d_gene: .; len: 15; v_gene: TRBV15; abundance: .; j_gene: TRBJ1-1; CDR3nt: TGTGCCACCAGCAGAGACCGGTTCGGGGACACTGAAGCTTTCTTT; CDR3aa: CATSRDRFGDTEAFF
d_gene: .; len: 12; v_gene: TRBV9; abundance: .; j_gene: TRBJ1-6; CDR3nt: TGTGCCAGCAGCTCAACAGAAATGGCCCTCCACTTT; CDR3aa: CASSSTEMALHF
d_gene: .; len: 12; v_gene: TRBV19; abundance: few; j_gene: TRBJ2-7; CDR3nt: TGTGCCAGTAGTATCGCCCCGGACGAGCAGTACTTC; CDR3aa: CASSIAPDEQYF
d_gene: .; len: 15; v_gene: TRBV6-5; abundance: .; j_gene: TRBJ2-1; CDR3nt: TGTGCCAGCGGAAGGGGGGGCGACTCCTACAATGAGCAGTTCTTC; CDR3aa: CASGRGGDSYNEQFF
d_gene: .; len: 16; v_gene: TRBV5-1; abundance: .; j_gene: TRBJ1-3; CDR3nt: TGCGCCAGCAGCCCTACGTACAGAAGCTCTGGAAACACCATATATTTT; CDR3aa: CASSPTYRSSGNTIYF
d_gene: .; len: 17; v_gene: TRBV5-1; abundance: .; j_gene: TRBJ1-4; CDR3nt: TGCGCCAGCAGCTTGGGGCGGTCTGCCGCGGCTAATGAAAAACTGTTTTTT; CDR3aa: CASSLGRSAAANEKLFF
d_gene: TRBD2; len: 17; v_gene: TRBV7-9; abundance: .; j_gene: TRBJ2-3; CDR3nt: TGTGCCAGCAGCTTAGCGCTGGCGGGGGGGCACACAGATACGCAGTATTTT; CDR3aa: CASSLALAGGHTDTQYF
d_gene: TRBD2; len: 15; v_gene: TRBV6-5; abundance: once; j_gene: TRBJ2-5; CDR3nt: TGTGCCAGCAAACTACGGGGGGGCCCAAGAGAGACCCAGTACTTC; CDR3aa: CASKLRGGPRETQYF
d_gene: TRBD1; len: 16; v_gene: TRBV11-1; abundance: .; j_gene: TRBJ1-6; CDR3nt: TGTGCCAGCAGCGCGAGCGCTAACAGGGGCAGTTCACCCCTCCACTTT; CDR3aa: CASSASANRGSSPLHF
d_gene: TRBD1; len: 16; v_gene: TRBV5-1; abundance: .; j_gene: TRBJ2-2; CDR3nt: TGCGCCAGCAGCTCGTCCGGGACAGGGTACACCGGGGAGCTGTTTTTT; CDR3aa: CASSSSGTGYTGELFF
d_gene: TRBD1; len: 18; v_gene: TRBV25-1; abundance: .; j_gene: TRBJ1-2; CDR3nt: TGTGCCAGCAGTTGCCGTCCCCCACGGACAGGCTCTAACTATGGCTACACCTTC; CDR3aa: CASSCRPPRTGSNYGYTF
d_gene: .; len: 14; v_gene: TRBV7-8; abundance: .; j_gene: TRBJ1-2; CDR3nt: TGTGCCAGCAGCCCGTGGGGCAATAACTATGGCTACACCTTC; CDR3aa: CASSPWGNNYGYTF
d_gene: TRBD2; len: 14; v_gene: TRBV25-1; abundance: .; j_gene: TRBJ2-2; CDR3nt: TGTGCCAGCTCTCAAACGGGGGGGGCCGGGGAGCTGTTTTTT; CDR3aa: CASSQTGGAGELFF
d_gene: .; len: 17; v_gene: TRBV4-1; abundance: .; j_gene: TRBJ1-6; CDR3nt: TGCGCCAGCAGCCAAGAAGGGGAGGACGGGGATAATTCACCCCTCCACTTT; CDR3aa: CASSQEGEDGDNSPLHF
d_gene: .; len: 15; v_gene: TRBV11-2; abundance: few; j_gene: TRBJ2-5; CDR3nt: TGTGCCAGCAGCCCACGACAAGGGGGTGGGGAGACCCAGTACTTC; CDR3aa: CASSPRQGGGETQYF
d_gene: .; len: 15; v_gene: TRBV11-1; abundance: few; j_gene: TRBJ2-3; CDR3nt: TGTGCCAGCAGCTCCATCCGGACAGCGAGGGATACGCAGTATTTT; CDR3aa: CASSSIRTARDTQYF
d_gene: TRBD2; len: 13; v_gene: TRBV11-2; abundance: .; j_gene: TRBJ2-5; CDR3nt: TGTGCCAGCAGCCCCGGGTCTGCTAGCGGGAGTAACTTC; CDR3aa: CASSPGSASGSNF
d_gene: .; len: 12; v_gene: TRBV2; abundance: .; j_gene: TRBJ1-1; CDR3nt: TGTGCCAGCAGTGAGCAGGCCGCTGAAGCTTTCTTT; CDR3aa: CASSEQAAEAFF
d_gene: .; len: 13; v_gene: TRBV30; abundance: .; j_gene: TRBJ1-2; CDR3nt: TGTGCCTGGAGTATGACAACACAGGGCGGCTACACCTTC; CDR3aa: CAWSMTTQGGYTF
d_gene: TRBD2; len: 16; v_gene: TRBV4-2; abundance: .; j_gene: TRBJ2-4; CDR3nt: TGTGCCAGCAGCCAAGAAAGGGGCGGGGGGGCCAACATTCAGTACTTC; CDR3aa: CASSQERGGGANIQYF
d_gene: .; len: 14; v_gene: TRBV11-2; abundance: .; j_gene: TRBJ1-6; CDR3nt: TGTGCCAGCAGCTTTGGACAGTATAATTCACCCCTCCACTTT; CDR3aa: CASSFGQYNSPLHF
d_gene: TRBD2; len: 15; v_gene: TRBV7-2; abundance: .; j_gene: TRBJ2-7; CDR3nt: TGTGCCAGCAGCTTAGGACTAGCGGGCCGCTACGAGCAGTACTTC; CDR3aa: CASSLGLAGRYEQYF
d_gene: .; len: 19; v_gene: TRBV18; abundance: .; j_gene: TRBJ1-1; CDR3nt: TGTGCCAGCTCACCAGGGACACCAGGTGTAACAGGGTTGAACACTGAAGCTTTCTTT; CDR3aa: CASSPGTPGVTGLNTEAFF
d_gene: .; len: 14; v_gene: TRBV7-8; abundance: .; j_gene: TRBJ1-1; CDR3nt: TGTGCCAGCAGCTTAGATGCGGGGAGCACTGAAGCTTTCTTT; CDR3aa: CASSLDAGSTEAFF
d_gene: TRBD1; len: 14; v_gene: TRBV7-2; abundance: few; j_gene: TRBJ2-5; CDR3nt: TGTGCCAGCAGCTTACAAGGGGGCGAGGAGACCCAGTACTTC; CDR3aa: CASSLQGGEETQYF
d_gene: TRBD2; len: 18; v_gene: TRBV7-2; abundance: .; j_gene: TRBJ2-3; CDR3nt: TGTGCCAGCAGCTTACGATTTCAGGGCGGGGGGGCGGCAGATACGCAGTATTTT; CDR3aa: CASSLRFQGGGAADTQYF
d_gene: TRBD1; len: 15; v_gene: TRBV7-6; abundance: .; j_gene: TRBJ1-2; CDR3nt: TGTGCCAGCAGCAAGTCCCCGGGACAGATATATGGCTACACCTTC; CDR3aa: CASSKSPGQIYGYTF
d_gene: .; len: 15; v_gene: TRBV5-5; abundance: .; j_gene: TRBJ1-6; CDR3nt: TGTGCCAGCAGCTCCATGAGGACAGAAAATTCACCCCTCCACTTT; CDR3aa: CASSSMRTENSPLHF
d_gene: .; len: 14; v_gene: TRBV4-1; abundance: .; j_gene: TRBJ2-7; CDR3nt: TGCGCCAGCAGCCAAGTGGGCTCTTGGAACGAGCAGTACTTC; CDR3aa: CASSQVGSWNEQYF
d_gene: .; len: 16; v_gene: TRBV4-2; abundance: few; j_gene: TRBJ2-7; CDR3nt: TGTGCCAGCAGCCAAGATCGGAGCCGGGCTGCGGGCGAGCAGTACTTC; CDR3aa: CASSQDRSRAAGEQYF